The 29 T cell receptor beta chains below were found in one sample sequenced in a study of blood T cell repertoires in COVID-19. Using immunoSEQ multiplex PCR, the repertoire was profiled, and TCRdb retains in-frame clones only, with some absent. The table has roughly 200,000 clones, 70% to 90% seen once. The sample taken for sequencing was peripheral blood. The receptors shown here come from a person aged 70 to 85 with COVID-19, enrolled during active disease.

This chain uses TRBV7-2 with TRBJ1-2, with TRBD1 matching over 9 bases. CDR1 is SGHTA and CDR2 is FQGNSA in the germline V gene. The V gene end was trimmed by 1 base and the J gene end by 7 bases; junction bases not matched to a gene: 7. This CDR3 has 15 residues. In DNA, the CDR3 is TGTGCCAGCAGCTTAGTTGGGACAGGGTTAAGTGGCTACACCTTC. Translating gives CASSLVGTGLSGYTF.

The chain recombines TRBV7-3 with TRBJ2-1, with TRBD2 matching 11 bases. J gave up 6 bases and V 0 bases, and 1 base lay outside the gene matches. The V gene's germline CDR1 is SGHTA and CDR2 FQGTGA. This CDR3 has 15 residues. CDR3 region: CASSLTGTSGNEQFF. Written as DNA, the CDR3 is TGTGCCAGCAGCTTAACCGGGACTAGCGGCAATGAGCAGTTCTTC.

The chain links TRBV27 to TRBJ1-4, with 8 bases aligning to TRBD1. V shed 6 bases, J shed 4 bases, and the junction held 4 bases outside the gene matches. This CDR3 contains 14 residues. The V gene's germline CDR1 is MNHEY and CDR2 SMNVEV (reference sequence). The CDR3 here is CASRKTGDNEKLFF. DNA of the CDR3: TGTGCCAGCAGAAAGACAGGGGATAATGAAAAACTGTTTTTT.

The rearrangement uses TRBV29-1 and TRBJ1-5, with unresolved D. The CDR3 covers 12 residues. Germline V gene sequence: CDR1 SQVTM, CDR2 ANQGSEA. CDR3 amino acids: CSATVSNQPQHF. CDR3 bases: TGCAGTGCGACGGTGAGCAATCAGCCCCAGCATTTT.

This chain uses TRBV11-2 with TRBJ1-5; possible D gene TRBD1, 5 bases. Germline CDR1 is SGHAT and CDR2 is FQNNGV. The V gene lost 4 bases and the J gene lost 5 bases, with 9 bases spanning the gap. The CDR3 is made up of 13 amino acids. In DNA form, the CDR3 reads TGTGCCAGCAGCTCGGACACCTATCAGCCCCAGCATTTT. Amino acids: CASSSDTYQPQHF. Full variable domain (remainder filled in from reference TRBV11-2 and TRBJ1-5): EAGVAQSPRYKIIEKRQSVAFWCNPISGHATLYWYQQILGQGPKLLIQFQNNGVVDDSQLPKDRFSAERLKGVDSTLKIQPAKLEDSAVYLCASSSDTYQPQHFGDGTRLSIL.

This chain links TRBV28 with TRBJ1-5; possibly TRBD1 for D (6 bases). This CDR3 is built from 13 residues. Trimming cost V 6 bases and J 7 bases, with 13 bases left between them. Germline-derived CDR1 and CDR2 are MDHEN and SYDVKM. The CDR3 bases are TGTGCCAGCAGCCTCACAGGGATGCAGCCCCAGCATTTT. Amino acid sequence: CASSLTGMQPQHF.

This chain joins TRBV3-1 (or the pseudogene TRBV3-2) and TRBJ2-1; 10 bases align to TRBD2. The germline V gene has CDR1 LGHDT and CDR2 YNNKEL (reference sequence). CDR3 length: 14 amino acids. The ends lost 1 base at V and 14 bases at J; junction bases unmatched: 8. The CDR3, as DNA: TGTGCCAGCAGCCAAGGTGGTAGCGGGGGGAGGAAGTTCTTC. Its translation: CASSQGGSGGRKFF.

V is TRBV6-2 or TRBV6-3 and J is TRBJ2-7, with D perhaps matching TRBD2 (6 bases). V lost 2 bases to trimming and J lost 4 bases, with 15 bases between them. The CDR3 totals 15 residues. Germline CDR1 and CDR2: MNHEY and SVGEGT. The CDR3 bases are TGTGCCAGCAGTTACGGGACTCAGATTGGATACGAGCAGTACTTC. This gives the protein CASSYGTQIGYEQYF.

The V and J genes are TRBV7-2 and TRBJ1-5, with a tentative D call TRBD1 (6 bases). There are 15 residues in the CDR3. Trimming left V 5 bases short and J 4 bases short, with 15 bases between. Germline V gene data show CDR1 as SGHTA and CDR2 as FQGNSA. Written as DNA, the CDR3 is TGTGCCAGCAGCCTCAACAGGGAACCTAATCAGCCCCAGCATTTT. As protein: CASSLNREPNQPQHF.

The V call is TRBV19, the J call TRBJ1-1; unclear D gene. The CDR3 has 13 amino acids. V was trimmed by 6 bases and J by 0 bases, leaving 8 bases between them. CDR1 LNHDA and CDR2 SQIVND come from the germline V gene (reference sequence). CDR3 nucleotides: TGTGCCAGTAGAAGCATCATGAACACTGAAGCTTTCTTT. Residues: CASRSIMNTEAFF.

The J gene is TRBJ2-5, the V gene TRBV6-2 or TRBV6-3; 7 bases align to TRBD1. V lost 4 bases, J lost 4 bases, and 15 bases stayed unmatched. The CDR3 extends over 17 amino acids. The germline V gene encodes CDR1 MNHEY and CDR2 SVGEGT. The DNA for the CDR3 is TGTGCCAGCAGTTCCAAACCTTCGACAGGGCGTGGAGAGACCCAGTACTTC. Amino acids: CASSSKPSTGRGETQYF.

J is TRBJ2-3 and V is TRBV2, with D perhaps TRBD2 (6 bases). The CDR3 contains 17 residues. Looked up from germline, CDR1 is SNHLY and CDR2 is FYNNEI. The V end was cut by 6 bases, the J end by 5 bases, with 24 bases between. Here the CDR3 reads CASSEQGLSASRDTQYF. The CDR3 DNA follows: TGTGCCAGCAGCGAGCAGGGACTTTCCGCGAGCCGAGATACGCAGTATTTT.

The rearrangement links TRBV6-2 or TRBV6-3 to TRBJ2-2, with D possibly matching TRBD1 (5 bases). The CDR3 sequence is 15 residues long. CDR1 is MNHEY, CDR2 SVGEGT, per germline. V lost 2 bases to trimming and J lost 3 bases, with 10 bases between them. The CDR3 protein is CASSYGRVDTGELFF. The CDR3 DNA reads TGTGCCAGCAGTTACGGCAGGGTCGACACCGGGGAGCTGTTTTTT.

The chain uses TRBV5-4 and TRBJ2-3; TRBD1 is a possible D gene (5 bases). There are 14 residues in the CDR3. CDR1 and CDR2 (germline): SGHNT, YYREEE (reference sequence). The germline V and J ends were trimmed by 0 bases and 4 bases, with 9 bases remaining between them. CDR3 in DNA: TGTGCCAGCAGCTTGGGGGGCTCGGCAGATACGCAGTATTTT. This codes for CASSLGGSADTQYF. The full variable domain, its missing parts supplied by reference TRBV5-4 and TRBJ2-3, is ETGVTQSPTHLIKTRGQQVTLRCSSQSGHNTVSWYQQALGQGPQFIFQYYREEENGRGNFPPRFSGLQFPNYSSELNVNALELDDSALYLCASSLGGSADTQYFGPGTRLTVL.

The chain recombines TRBV7-3 with TRBJ2-7; the match to TRBD2 covers 9 bases. Germline assignment: CDR1 SGHTA and CDR2 FQGTGA. There are 13 residues in the CDR3. Germline trimming cut 1 base from V and 5 bases from J; bases unmatched to any gene: 0. CDR3: CASSLRTSDEQYF. CDR3 nucleotide sequence: TGTGCCAGCAGCTTAAGGACTAGCGACGAGCAGTACTTC.

This chain uses TRBV19 with TRBJ1-2, with D maybe TRBD1 (6 bases). The ends were cut back, 3 bases at V and 7 bases at J, with 15 bases in the middle. CDR1 is LNHDA, CDR2 SQIVND, per germline (reference sequence). The CDR3 loop spans 14 amino acids. The chain's CDR3 is CASSIFRSGAGYTF. The CDR3 nucleotides are TGTGCCAGTAGTATCTTCCGATCAGGGGCTGGCTACACCTTC.

This chain uses TRBV6-4 with TRBJ2-5; the D is unclear. CDR3 size: 18 residues. Deletions cut 7 bases from V and 0 bases from J, with 24 bases between. The germline gives CDR1 MRHNA, CDR2 SNTAGT. CDR3 amino acids: CASMSPLSARLYQETQYF. Here the CDR3 DNA reads TGTGCCAGCATGAGCCCCCTCTCGGCCAGGTTGTACCAAGAGACCCAGTACTTC.

The rearrangement links TRBV7-2 to TRBJ2-7; D ambiguous. The germline V and J ends were trimmed by 0 bases and 0 bases, with 6 bases remaining between them. Germline CDR1 reads SGHTA; CDR2 reads FQGNSA. The CDR3 sequence is 14 residues long. The CDR3: CASSLAQYSYEQYF. The CDR3 DNA reads TGTGCCAGCAGCTTAGCACAGTACTCCTACGAGCAGTACTTC. Filled out from reference TRBV7-2 and TRBJ2-7, the complete variable domain reads GAGVSQSPSNKVTEKGKDVELRCDPISGHTALYWYRQSLGQGLEFLIYFQGNSAPDKSGLPSDRFSAERTGGSVSTLTIQRTQQEDSAVYLCASSLAQYSYEQYFGPGTRLTVT.

This sequence joins TRBV24-1 and TRBJ2-1; 8 nucleotides align to TRBD1. The CDR3 length is 15 residues. After removal of 5 bases from V and 4 bases from J, the junction contained 6 bases not matched to a gene. Per the germline V gene, CDR1 is KGHDR and CDR2 is SFDVKD. The CDR3 DNA is TGTGCCACCAGTGGACCAGACAGGGGTTACAATGAGCAGTTCTTC. Translated, it gives CATSGPDRGYNEQFF.

This sequence joins TRBV11-3 and TRBJ2-1, with unresolved D. The germline V gene encodes CDR1 SGHNT and CDR2 YENEEA. This CDR3 has 12 residues. The V and J ends lost 5 bases and 8 bases respectively, with 10 bases between them. CDR3 sequence: CASSRQAHEQFF. The CDR3 DNA reads as TGTGCCAGCAGCCGTCAGGCCCATGAGCAGTTCTTC.

This clone was observed a single time. This chain connects TRBV28 to TRBJ1-2, with D perhaps matching TRBD1 (5 bases). Trimming took off 8 bases at V and 7 bases at J, with 17 bases between the two ends. Germline CDR1 reads MDHEN; CDR2 reads SYDVKM. The CDR3 spans 13 residues. The CDR3 DNA sequence: TGTGCCAGCCTCTTCACGGGGGACGGTGGCTACACCTTC. Translated: CASLFTGDGGYTF.

The genes are TRBV14 and TRBJ1-1; 7 bases are a match to TRBD1. V lost 2 bases to trimming and J lost 5 bases; unmatched junction nucleotides: 14. Germline values: CDR1 SGHDN, CDR2 FVKESK. This CDR3 is 17 amino acids long. CDR3 sequence reads: CASSQRRLRQGGTEAFF. The CDR3 region has the DNA TGTGCCAGCAGCCAACGACGTTTGAGACAGGGAGGAACTGAAGCTTTCTTT.

J is TRBJ2-5 and V is TRBV9; 9 nucleotides match TRBD2. The CDR3 totals 16 residues. The germline gives CDR1 SGDLS, CDR2 YYNGEE. The V segment lost 4 bases and the J segment 2 bases; nucleotides outside the gene matches: 9. CDR3 region: CASSTRTSAAQETQYF. The CDR3 coding sequence is TGTGCCAGCAGCACCCGGACTAGCGCGGCTCAAGAGACCCAGTACTTC.

This clone has only a few counts. This sequence joins TRBV7-9 and TRBJ2-7; perhaps TRBD2 as D (6 bases). Germline loops: CDR1 SEHNR, CDR2 FQNEAQ (reference sequence). Deletions cut 8 bases from V and 4 bases from J, with 9 bases between. CDR3 length: 11 residues. The CDR3 spells CASGAGYEQYF. The CDR3 DNA sequence: TGTGCCAGCGGGGCGGGATACGAGCAGTACTTC.

This chain uses TRBV27 with TRBJ2-7, with 7 bases fitting TRBD1. V gave up 3 bases and J gave up 4 bases; unmatched junction bases: 3. The CDR3 totals 13 residues. The germline CDR1 and CDR2 sequences are MNHEY and SMNVEV (reference sequence). The chain's CDR3 is CASSFYRGYEQYF. CDR3 sequence (DNA): TGTGCCAGCAGTTTTTACAGGGGTTACGAGCAGTACTTC.

This clone was seen a few times. In DNA form, the CDR3 reads TGTGCCAGCAGCCCCAGGGGAGAGGGCACAGATACGCAGTATTTT. It translates to CASSPRGEGTDTQYF. The chain has TRBV3-1 (or the pseudogene TRBV3-2) and TRBJ2-3; possibly TRBD1 for D (6 bases). Germline V gene sequence: CDR1 LGHDT, CDR2 YNNKEL (reference sequence). The V end was cut by 4 bases, the J end by 1 base, with 12 bases between. This CDR3 contains 15 residues.

The chain combines TRBV28 with TRBJ2-7, with 9 bases identical to TRBD1. The germline CDR1 and CDR2 sequences are MDHEN and SYDVKM. J was trimmed by 0 bases and V by 6 bases; bases with no gene match: 6. This CDR3 has 15 residues. The CDR3 DNA is TGTGCCAGCAGGGGATCGGGACAGGGCTCCTACGAGCAGTACTTC. Its protein is CASRGSGQGSYEQYF.

V is TRBV7-6 and J is TRBJ1-1; D is ambiguous. Germline V gene sequence: CDR1 SGHVS, CDR2 FNYEAQ. Trimming shortened V by 1 base and J by 3 bases, and 15 bases separated the two germline ends. The CDR3 is 16 residues long. The CDR3 here is CASSLVPTGLDTEAFF. CDR3 sequence (DNA): TGTGCCAGCAGCTTAGTCCCGACGGGGTTGGACACTGAAGCTTTCTTT.

This CDR3 is CASSPPGEETQYF. CDR3 nucleotides: TGTGCCAGCAGCCCCCCAGGGGAAGAGACCCAGTACTTC. The rearrangement links TRBV11-3 to TRBJ2-5; TRBD1 might be the D (6 bases). The germline V gene has CDR1 SGHNT and CDR2 YENEEA. This CDR3 has 13 residues. The V and J ends lost 5 bases and 3 bases respectively, with 10 bases between them.